These 21 T cell receptor beta chains share one sample of origin, sequenced in a study of blood T cell repertoires in COVID-19. Libraries were prepared by immunoSEQ multiplex PCR; TCRdb keeps only in-frame clonotypes and omits some of them. Of hundreds of thousands of clones detected, approximately 86% appear once; the ten largest clones hold 1% to 1.5%. Sequenced: peripheral blood. All receptors derive from a man in his 70s with acute or convalescent COVID-19.

The V call is TRBV30, the J call TRBJ2-3; 9 nucleotides match TRBD1. Germline V gene lookup returns CDR1 GTSNPN and CDR2 SVGIG (reference sequence). V dropped 1 base and J dropped 8; count of bases not matched to a gene: 7. The CDR3 is made up of 14 amino acids. The CDR3 here is CAWSATGGGGTQYF. CDR3 sequence (DNA): TGTGCCTGGAGTGCGACAGGGGGTGGAGGTACGCAGTATTTT.

The rearrangement joins TRBV28 to TRBJ2-7; TRBD1 agrees at 9 bases. The CDR3 has 15 amino acids. CDR1 is MDHEN and CDR2 is SYDVKM in the germline V gene. After removal of 5 bases from V and 5 bases from J, the junction contained 10 bases not matched to a gene. This CDR3 reads CASSRIGTGFHEQYF. The CDR3 DNA reads TGTGCCAGCAGTAGGATCGGGACAGGGTTTCACGAGCAGTACTTC.

This clone showed up just a few times. CDR3 region: CAIRTPDRANTEAFF. DNA for the CDR3: TGTGCCATCAGGACCCCGGACAGGGCGAACACTGAAGCTTTCTTT. This chain connects TRBV10-3 to TRBJ1-1, with TRBD1 matching over 8 bases. Germline CDR1 ENHRY, CDR2 SYGVKD. V gave up 6 bases and J gave up 1 base; unmatched junction bases: 7. CDR3 length equals 15 residues.

The count of this clone is one. The rearrangement uses TRBV5-6 and TRBJ1-2; D gene unclear. CDR1 is SGHDT, CDR2 YYEEEE, per germline. The CDR3 consists of 15 residues. V lost 3 bases and J 7 bases, leaving 19 bases between the germline ends. The CDR3 nucleotides read TGTGCCAGCAGCTCAGCCCCAGGTTTGAGTAGTGGCTACACCTTC. Translating gives CASSSAPGLSSGYTF.

This sequence joins TRBV5-1 and TRBJ1-2; D uncertain. Per the germline V gene, CDR1 is SGHRS and CDR2 is YFSETQ. This CDR3 is 13 amino acids long. The V gene lost 9 bases and the J gene lost 4 bases, with 16 bases spanning the gap. The CDR3 bases are TGCGCCACCTCGACCGGGTCTGGCTATGGCTACACCTTC. It codes for CATSTGSGYGYTF.

This sequence joins TRBV28 and TRBJ2-2; possible D gene TRBD1, 8 bases. Germline V gene lookup returns CDR1 MDHEN and CDR2 SYDVKM. Trimming removed 8 bases from V and 3 bases from J, with 16 bases in between. This CDR3 is built from 15 residues. The CDR3: CASASGTGDTGELFF. The CDR3 nucleotides read TGTGCCAGCGCGAGCGGGACAGGCGACACCGGGGAGCTGTTTTTT.

The rearrangement links TRBV5-1 to TRBJ2-2; weak D call: TRBD1 (5 bases). This CDR3 is built from 14 residues. From germline, CDR1 is SGHRS and CDR2 YFSETQ. V shed 4 bases and J shed 4 bases, with 11 bases lying between them. CDR3 sequence: CASSQDSVTGELFF. CDR3 bases: TGCGCCAGCAGCCAAGACAGCGTCACCGGGGAGCTGTTTTTT.

This chain links TRBV27 with TRBJ1-1; D uncertain. This CDR3 region has 14 residues. V shed 2 bases and J shed 6 bases, with 13 bases lying between them. CDR1 and CDR2 (germline): MNHEY, SMNVEV (reference sequence). The CDR3 nucleotides read TGTGCCAGCAGTTTAGTGTTCCGTTCGGCTGAAGCTTTCTTT. This gives the protein CASSLVFRSAEAFF.

The CDR3 bases are TGTGCCAGCAGCCATGGGGGCGGGAGGATGGAGACCCAGTACTTC. It specifies CASSHGGGRMETQYF. The V gene is TRBV7-2, the J gene TRBJ2-5; 8 nucleotides line up with TRBD2. This CDR3 has 15 residues. Germline-derived CDR1 and CDR2 are SGHTA and FQGNSA. V gave up 5 bases and J gave up 5 bases; unmatched junction bases: 10.

This clone has only one observation. The chain is built from TRBV5-4 and TRBJ2-7; tentatively, D is TRBD1 (5 bases). Between the trimmed V and J ends, which lost 3 bases and 6 bases, there was a span of 16 bases. Germline CDR1 SGHNT, CDR2 YYREEE (reference sequence). The CDR3 extends over 14 amino acids. CDR3 sequence (DNA): TGTGCCAGCAGCTCGACAGCGACCTCGGGCGAGCAGTACTTC. This gives the protein CASSSTATSGEQYF.

This chain connects TRBV7-2 to TRBJ2-3; D possibly corresponds to TRBD2 (5 bases). This CDR3 contains 15 residues. With 5 bases removed from V and 4 bases from J, the gap between germline ends came to 16 bases. Germline CDR1 reads SGHTA; CDR2 reads FQGNSA. The CDR3 region has the DNA TGTGCCAGCAGCACCTCGGGCCTCGGGGCAGATACGCAGTATTTT. It is translated as CASSTSGLGADTQYF.

The count of this clone is one. This CDR3 is CASRGAEREGNEQFF. For the CDR3, the DNA is TGTGCCAGCAGGGGGGCCGAGCGGGAAGGGAATGAGCAGTTCTTC. The chain joins TRBV28 to TRBJ2-1, with D perhaps matching TRBD2 (7 bases). The length of the CDR3 is 15 residues. Trimming took 6 bases from V and 7 from J, leaving 19 bases between them. In germline, CDR1 is MDHEN, CDR2 SYDVKM.

The rearrangement links TRBV5-1 to TRBJ1-1, with TRBD1 matching 9 bases. The germline CDR1 and CDR2 sequences are SGHRS and YFSETQ. This CDR3 spans 15 amino acids. The trim removed 4 bases at V and 3 bases at J, leaving 7 bases unmatched. The CDR3, as DNA: TGCGCCAGCAGCGGGGGGACAGGGTTGGACACTGAAGCTTTCTTT. This sequence encodes CASSGGTGLDTEAFF.

The chain recombines TRBV7-2 with TRBJ1-6; D remains ambiguous. The CDR3 runs to 15 residues. V was clipped by 8 bases and J by 0 bases, with 11 bases between them. Germline-derived CDR1 and CDR2 are SGHTA and FQGNSA. CDR3: CASARQSSYNSPLHF. In DNA form, the CDR3 reads TGTGCCAGCGCCAGGCAGAGCTCCTATAATTCACCCCTCCACTTT.

The genes are TRBV3-1 (or the pseudogene TRBV3-2) and TRBJ1-2; D gene ambiguous. Germline V gene sequence: CDR1 LGHDT, CDR2 YNNKEL (reference sequence). V shed 10 bases and J shed 3 bases, with 12 bases lying between them. CDR3 length: 12 amino acids. The DNA of the CDR3 is TGTGCCACCCTAGACCTGGACTATGGCTACACCTTC. Protein: CATLDLDYGYTF.

The chain has TRBV5-5 and TRBJ2-2; 11 positions match TRBD2. Germline V gene sequence: CDR1 SGHKS, CDR2 YYEKEE (reference sequence). The CDR3 sequence is 16 residues long. V was pared by 2 bases and J by 4 bases, with 4 bases of the junction left unmatched. CDR3 DNA sequence: TGTGCCAGCAGCTTCTTAGCGGGGGGGAGCACCGGGGAGCTGTTTTTT. Its translation: CASSFLAGGSTGELFF.

The rearrangement joins TRBV6-6 to TRBJ1-5; no firm D call. This CDR3 spans 15 amino acids. V was cut by 5 bases and J by 8 bases, with 19 bases left in between. Germline V lookup: CDR1 MNHNY, CDR2 SVGAGI (reference sequence). DNA for the CDR3: TGTGCCAGCAGTCAACCGGGGAACCCCTTAGAGCCCCAGCATTTT. This translates into CASSQPGNPLEPQHF.

The V gene is TRBV28, the J gene TRBJ1-1; 12 bases align to TRBD1. The junction had 7 bases not matched to a gene; V was cut back by 1 base and J by 4 bases. Germline-derived CDR1 and CDR2 are MDHEN and SYDVKM. The CDR3 consists of 17 residues. CDR3 sequence reads: CASSLYPGQGAGTEAFF. CDR3 in DNA: TGTGCCAGCAGTTTATACCCGGGACAGGGGGCGGGCACTGAAGCTTTCTTT.

The chain carries TRBV5-1 and TRBJ2-5; 9 bases are shared with TRBD2. Germline lookup yields CDR1 SGHRS and CDR2 YFSETQ. The CDR3 runs to 15 residues. V lost 4 bases, J lost 0 bases, and 4 bases stayed unmatched. CDR3 protein: CASSRSGGYQETQYF. CDR3 nucleotide sequence: TGCGCCAGCAGCCGAAGCGGGGGGTACCAAGAGACCCAGTACTTC. The full variable domain, completed using reference TRBV5-1 and TRBJ2-5, is KAGVTQTPRYLIKTRGQQVTLSCSPISGHRSVSWYQQTPGQGLQFLFEYFSETQRNKGNFPGRFSGRQFSNSRSEMNVSTLELGDSALYLCASSRSGGYQETQYFGPGTRLLVL.

This clone has only one observation. One junction end disagrees with the germline gene, perhaps due to a read error. The chain carries TRBV7-3 and TRBJ1-1; 9 positions agree with TRBD1. Looked up from germline, CDR1 is SGHTA and CDR2 is FQGTGA. The CDR3 totals 16 residues. CDR3: CASSLTGGSLNTEAFF. CDR3 sequence (DNA): TGTGCCAGCAGTTTAACAGGGGGCTCCCTGAACACTGAAGCTTTCTTT.

The chain employs TRBV10-1 and TRBJ2-6; 11 bases are a match to TRBD1. The germline gives CDR1 WNHNN, CDR2 SYGVQD (reference sequence). V shed 6 bases and J 2 bases; nucleotides not matched to a gene: 3. The CDR3 has 16 amino acids. The CDR3 sequence: CASSSGQGAGANVLTF. DNA for the CDR3: TGCGCCAGCAGCTCGGGACAGGGGGCTGGGGCCAACGTCCTGACTTTC.